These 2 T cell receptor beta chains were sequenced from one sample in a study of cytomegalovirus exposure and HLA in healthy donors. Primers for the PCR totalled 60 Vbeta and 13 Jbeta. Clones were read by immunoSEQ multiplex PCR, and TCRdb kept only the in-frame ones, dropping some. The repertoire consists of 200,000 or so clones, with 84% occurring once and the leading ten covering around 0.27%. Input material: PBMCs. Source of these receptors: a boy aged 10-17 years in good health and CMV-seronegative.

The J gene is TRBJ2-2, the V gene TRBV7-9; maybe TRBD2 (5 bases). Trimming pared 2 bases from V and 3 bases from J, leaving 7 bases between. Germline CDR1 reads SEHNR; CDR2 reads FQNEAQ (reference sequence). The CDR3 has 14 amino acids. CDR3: CASSLNGDTGELFF. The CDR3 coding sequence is TGTGCCAGCAGCTTAAACGGGGACACCGGGGAGCTGTTTTTT.

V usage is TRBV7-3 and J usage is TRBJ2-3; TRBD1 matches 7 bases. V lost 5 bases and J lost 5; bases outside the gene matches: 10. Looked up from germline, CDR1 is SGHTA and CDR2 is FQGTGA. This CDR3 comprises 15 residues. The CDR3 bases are TGTGCCAGCAGCCCACAGGGGACCCCTGGAGATACGCAGTATTTT. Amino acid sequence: CASSPQGTPGDTQYF.